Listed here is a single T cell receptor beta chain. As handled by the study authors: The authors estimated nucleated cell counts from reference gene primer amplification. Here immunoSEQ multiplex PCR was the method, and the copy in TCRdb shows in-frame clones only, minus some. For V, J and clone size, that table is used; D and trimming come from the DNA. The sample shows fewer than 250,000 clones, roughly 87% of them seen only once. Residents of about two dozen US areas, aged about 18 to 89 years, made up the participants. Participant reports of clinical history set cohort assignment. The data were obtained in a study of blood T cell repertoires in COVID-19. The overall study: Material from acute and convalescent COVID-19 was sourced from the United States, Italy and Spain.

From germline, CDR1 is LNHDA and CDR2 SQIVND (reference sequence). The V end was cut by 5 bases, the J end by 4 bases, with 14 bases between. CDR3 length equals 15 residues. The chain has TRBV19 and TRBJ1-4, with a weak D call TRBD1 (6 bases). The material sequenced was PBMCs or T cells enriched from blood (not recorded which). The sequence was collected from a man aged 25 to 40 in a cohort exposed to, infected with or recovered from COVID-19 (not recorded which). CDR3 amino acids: CASSPRTEFNEKLFF. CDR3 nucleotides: TGTGCCAGTAGTCCACGGACAGAATTTAATGAAAAACTGTTTTTT.